A single sample is the source of the 4 T cell receptor beta chains below, sequenced in a study of human T cells and chemical hapten exposure. Time point described: patch test 2, 6 weeks after DPC sensitization. This sample's treatment: therapeutic diphenylcyclopropenone sensitization with weekly scalp DPC. TCRdb re-analysed the RACE reads in MiXCR, keeping a single row per CDR3 protein. The sample carries fewer than 100,000 distinct CDR3 sequences, 9.3% recorded once. The sample was whole blood, taken in connection with sensitization to the hapten diphenylcyclopropenone (DPC). The receptors shown here come from a woman in her 40s with alopecia areata. Some clones in this sample may be carry-over from other donors' samples.

There are many counts of this clonotype. The V call is TRBV28, the J call TRBJ2-1; D unresolved. V was trimmed by 7 bases and J by 12 bases, leaving 16 bases between them. This CDR3 spans 12 amino acids. Germline V gene lookup returns CDR1 MDHEN and CDR2 SYDVKM. In DNA, the CDR3 is TGTGCCAGCACCCAACCTCGTGAAGGGCAGTTCTTC. Amino acids: CASTQPREGQFF.

This clonotype was detected ten times or more. The chain employs TRBV6-6 and TRBJ1-3; unclear D gene. The CDR3 is 13 amino acids. V was clipped by 7 bases and J by 0 bases, with 7 bases between them. CDR1 and CDR2 (germline): MNHNY, SVGAGI (reference sequence). The CDR3: CASKGSSGNTIYF. The CDR3 region has the DNA TGTGCCAGCAAAGGTAGCTCTGGAAACACCATATATTTT.

The chain is built from TRBV20-1 and TRBJ1-4; D may be TRBD1 (5 bases). Between the trimmed V and J ends, which lost 0 bases and 7 bases, there was a span of 9 bases. Germline V gene data show CDR1 as DFQATT and CDR2 as SNEGSKA (reference sequence). CDR3 length: 13 amino acids. This CDR3 is CSARDVQGEKLFF. The CDR3 bases are TGCAGTGCTAGAGATGTGCAGGGTGAAAAACTGTTTTTT.

Ten or more counts support this clonotype. The V and J genes are TRBV29-1 and TRBJ2-2; D is ambiguous. CDR1 is SQVTM, CDR2 ANQGSEA, per germline. This CDR3 region has 11 residues. Trimming stripped 2 bases from V and 7 bases from J, with 5 bases between. The CDR3 loop reads CSVEKGGELFF. The CDR3 DNA reads TGCAGCGTTGAAAAAGGCGGGGAGCTGTTTTTT.